This T cell receptor (beta chain) was sequenced during a study of beta chain features in type 1 diabetes (dated by TCRdb to 2016 to 2018). Background for the entire study: Mean age, gender distribution, total cell number and subset yield were not different between patients and healthy donors. Regulatory and stem cell-like memory subsets were obtained from only 8 patients and about 8 healthy donors, while naive and central memory subsets were obtained from all 30 or so donors. A total of some 100,000,000 sorted cells were examined across all samples, and a strong correlation was observed between cell number per subset and RNA yield. The study compared the TCRB repertoires of sorted circulating CD4+ T cell subsets in recently diagnosed type 1 diabetes patients with those in matched healthy donors.

With regard to this clone: Its specific antigen is unknown. Base-call qualities are not available, and no considerably larger clone is one nucleotide away.

What the study reported, not specific to this receptor: Naive, central memory and regulatory TCRB repertoires appeared to be more similar among patients than among healthy donors. At VDJ recombination sites, patients with type 1 diabetes made fewer insertions and deleted more nucleotides, a pattern implying thymic rearrangement abnormalities. Because cDNA rather than genomic DNA was sequenced, highly expressing activated cells could have been over-represented, although no difference in activation and CD3 levels was found between groups. Because the HLA sub-analyses included only small numbers of individuals, any influence of HLA type on TCRB rearrangement was left unresolved. Shorter templates might be favored by PCR, yet because patient and control samples were amplified and corrected together, any such skew would affect both groups equally. Type 1 diabetes patients showed a moderate but significant shortening of TCRB CDR3 length in all four CD4+ subsets.

The germline V gene yields MNHEY for CDR1 and SVGAGI for CDR2. Compared with germline, V lacks 3 bases and J lacks 0 bases; bases without a gene match: 2. Including cysteine and phenylalanine, the CDR3 has 15 amino acids. This entry keeps only the CDR3 DNA: 45 bases, framed from base 1. A single peripheral blood draw of around 100 mL on average was collected from each donor into heparinised tubes. A BD FACSAria II and a panel including CD45RO, CCR7, CD25, CD127, CD95 and CD27 were used to sort naive, central memory, regulatory and stem cell-like memory CD4+ T cells. Purity was above 95% for every sorted population. PBMCs were isolated right away by Lymphoprep density gradient centrifugation and were stained directly, without culture. Samples were stained and sorted in pairs, with one healthy donor and one patient per experiment, so that batch effects were minimized. The High Capacity cDNA Reverse Transcription Kit was used to reverse transcribe all of the isolated RNA, meaning that expressed TCRB transcripts were what got sequenced. Deep immunoSEQ sequencing was performed on naive, central memory and regulatory T cell samples, with an average of roughly 3.3 million total reads per sample. Sorted cells were lysed in RLT buffer and RNA was extracted with DNase-treated RNeasy Micro or Mini kits, depending on cell number. Each cell subset was processed on its own to prevent cross-contamination, while patient and healthy donor samples were processed together. TCRB sequences were amplified from cDNA with the immunoSEQ multiplex PCR, producing 87-bp fragments spanning the CDR3 region. Sequencing of the amplicons was done on the Illumina HiSeq platform. Processing in the source paper ran as follows. PCR bias was computationally corrected using synthetic template baselines, reads within Hamming distance 2 were collapsed, and singletons that could not be merged were discarded. By aligning reads against IMGT, V, D and J genes, CDR3 length, and insertions or deletions at six rearrangement sites were assigned. Within each subset, clonotype counts were normalized to sorted cell number, and only after that were true diversity and Gini coefficients computed with the tcR R package. The overlap coefficient, calculated on TCRB nucleotide sequences, was used to quantify repertoire sharing. Sourced from immuneACCESS, this table was stored by TCRdb with only in-frame sequences that have V and J called. A share of the clones is absent; for the studies checked, an unresolved V gene accounts for under half, and the remainder has no known explanation. The V and J calls and clone size come from that table; D and trimming were worked out from the DNA. Across this sample there are roughly 170,000 clones, with 13% seen only once. 0.62% of the sample goes to the ten largest clones.

The TCR comes from a woman in her late teens or twenties in good health. The specimen was central memory CD4+ T cells from blood. The sequence links TRBV6-5 to TRBJ2-3; 8 bases in the middle match TRBD2. The CDR3 amino acid sequence is: CASSYSGTSTDTQYF. The DNA reads as follows: TGTGCCAGCAGTTATAGCGGGACTAGCACAGATACGCAGTATTTT.